Below are 24 T cell receptor beta chains sequenced from a single sample in a study of blood T cells in healthy people across ages. PCR was performed a second time for 7 to 11 cycles using a sample-barcoded 5' primer and a J-beta primer mix. Via MiXCR, TCRdb re-called the 5' RACE reads, giving one row per CDR3 protein. The table lists about 970,000 distinct CDR3 sequences, about 51% of them singletons, with 20% to 25% in the top ten. Sequenced: blood. These receptors all stem from a woman aged 55-75 years in good health.

The table lists this clonotype with a few counts. The rearrangement joins TRBV2 to TRBJ2-7; D is uncertain. Per germline, CDR1 SNHLY and CDR2 FYNNEI. V dropped 3 bases and J dropped 3 bases, with 9 bases sitting between them. The CDR3 covers 13 residues. The CDR3 DNA sequence: TGTGCCAGCAGTGACTGGACCCTCTACGAGCAGTACTTC. Translated, it gives CASSDWTLYEQYF.

The chain recombines TRBV9 with TRBJ2-6; D remains unclear. Trimming removed 3 bases from V and 3 bases from J, with 10 bases in between. CDR1 SGDLS and CDR2 YYNGEE come from the germline V gene. The CDR3 has 15 residues. The CDR3 DNA is TGTGCCAGCAGCGGGCCTCGAGGTGGGGCCAACGTCCTGACTTTC. Translated, it gives CASSGPRGGANVLTF.

The V gene is TRBV11-1, the J gene TRBJ2-1, with 7 positions matching TRBD2. With V trimmed by 5 bases and J by 5 bases, 15 bases remained unmatched. This CDR3 contains 17 residues. The germline V gene encodes CDR1 SGHAT and CDR2 FQDESV (reference sequence). CDR3 sequence reads: CASSPRSGEGEDNEQFF. CDR3 nucleotides: TGTGCCAGCAGCCCCCGTTCGGGGGAGGGAGAGGACAATGAGCAGTTCTTC.

The chain carries TRBV13 and TRBJ2-5, with D tentatively TRBD2 (5 bases). The V end was cut by 5 bases, the J end by 2 bases, with 15 bases between. There are 15 residues in the CDR3. Germline values: CDR1 PRHDT, CDR2 FYEKMQ (reference sequence). The CDR3 DNA reads as TGTGCCAGCAGCAGATCCGGGGTGTTGCAAGAGACCCAGTACTTC. Translating it yields CASSRSGVLQETQYF.

J is TRBJ2-7 and V is TRBV7-2, with TRBD2 identical over 9 bases. With 0 bases clipped from V and 0 bases from J, the junction kept 9 bases outside the gene matches. The CDR3 has 18 residues. Germline CDR1 SGHTA, CDR2 FQGNSA. The CDR3 nucleotides are TGTGCCAGCAGCTTAGCGTCAACTAGCGGGCCAACCTCCTACGAGCAGTACTTC. This sequence encodes CASSLASTSGPTSYEQYF.

This clonotype came up a few times. The V and J genes are TRBV4-2 and TRBJ2-1; a weak D match, TRBD1 (5 bases). Germline CDR1 LGHNA, CDR2 YNFKEQ. The CDR3 is 14 residues long. V lost 4 bases and J lost 8, with 15 bases in between. The CDR3 DNA is TGTGCCAGCAGCCTAGACATGGGGCCCGATGAGCAGTTCTTC. Encoded protein: CASSLDMGPDEQFF.

The DNA for the CDR3 is TGTGCCAGCAGTTTAGACGGACCGATCATGACTGAAGCTTTCTTT. Translated, it gives CASSLDGPIMTEAFF. This sequence joins TRBV12-3 or TRBV12-4 and TRBJ1-1; D is unclear. Deletions cut 1 base from V and 5 bases from J, with 14 bases between. This CDR3 has 15 residues.

This clonotype showed up just a few times. This chain joins TRBV4-3 and TRBJ2-3; 9 bases agree with TRBD2. After removal of 3 bases from V and 5 bases from J, the junction contained 9 bases not matched to a gene. Germline V lookup: CDR1 LGHNA, CDR2 YSLEER. CDR3 length equals 16 residues. CDR3 DNA sequence: TGCGCCAGCAGCCAGCTTGCGGGAGGGCCGGGAGATACGCAGTATTTT. This codes for CASSQLAGGPGDTQYF.

This clonotype was recorded once. J is TRBJ2-7 and V is TRBV15; 9 nucleotides align to TRBD2. The CDR3 covers 16 residues. V was pared by 1 base and J by 2 bases, with 6 bases of the junction left unmatched. Per germline, CDR1 LNHNV and CDR2 YYDKDF (reference sequence). The CDR3 reads CATSRVRLAETYEQYF. For the CDR3, the DNA is TGTGCCACCAGCAGAGTTAGACTAGCGGAAACCTACGAGCAGTACTTC.

The rearrangement uses TRBV7-2 and TRBJ2-6; weak D call: TRBD1 (6 bases). The CDR3 loop spans 19 amino acids. The V end lost 0 bases, the J end lost 0 bases, and 15 bases lay between the germline ends. Germline CDR1 is SGHTA and CDR2 is FQGNSA. The CDR3 DNA follows: TGTGCCAGCAGCTTAGCAAGGGGGTCGTTACTCTCTGGGGCCAACGTCCTGACTTTC. As protein: CASSLARGSLLSGANVLTF.

This clonotype was counted a few times. This chain uses TRBV4-1 with TRBJ2-6; TRBD1 matches at 11 bases. V was clipped by 1 base and J by 0 bases; unmatched bases: 8. Germline-derived CDR1 and CDR2 are MGHRA and YSYEKL. There are 20 residues in the CDR3. The CDR3 loop is CASSQVALGQGVSGANVLTF. CDR3 in DNA: TGCGCCAGCAGCCAAGTTGCGTTGGGACAGGGGGTCTCTGGGGCCAACGTCCTGACTTTC.

About this clonotype itself: This may arise from a read error, as a much more abundant clone is one base away. The V gene is TRBV4-2, the J gene TRBJ2-7; TRBD1 aligns across 7 bases. The CDR3 has 16 residues. Trimming at V came to 4 bases and at J to 2 bases, leaving 11 bases not matched to a gene. Germline V gene lookup returns CDR1 LGHNA and CDR2 YNFKEQ. CDR3 amino acids: CASSRDRGQQAYEQYF. The DNA of the CDR3 is TGTGCCAGCAGCCGAGATCGGGGACAGCAAGCCTACGAGCAGTACTTC.

V gene TRBV29-1 combines with J gene TRBJ1-2; 7 nucleotides agree with TRBD1. J gave up 2 bases and V 1 base, and 4 bases lay outside the gene matches. Germline CDR1 reads SQVTM; CDR2 reads ANQGSEA. CDR3 length equals 14 residues. The CDR3 DNA follows: TGCAGCGTTGAAGCCCAGGACAGGAACTATGGCTACACCTTC. Protein: CSVEAQDRNYGYTF. The full variable domain, with the rest looked up from reference TRBV29-1 and TRBJ1-2, is SAVISQKPSRDICQRGTSLTIQCQVDSQVTMMFWYRQQPGQSLTLIATANQGSEATYESGFVIDKFPISRPNLTFSTLTVSNMSPEDSSIYLCSVEAQDRNYGYTFGSGTRLTVV.

V is TRBV20-1 and J is TRBJ2-4; 7 bases agree with TRBD1. The J call may be mistaken, given a closer DNA end match to TRBJ2-7. From germline, CDR1 is DFQATT and CDR2 SNEGSKA (reference sequence). The CDR3 length is 14 residues. CDR3 residues: CSATGTDPFYEQYF. The CDR3 DNA reads TGCAGTGCTACCGGGACAGATCCGTTCTACGAGCAGTACTTC.

V usage is TRBV3-1 and J usage is TRBJ1-5, with D perhaps matching TRBD1 (6 bases). Germline-derived CDR1 and CDR2 are LGHDT and YNNKEL (reference sequence). V lost 1 base to trimming and J lost 4 bases, with 11 bases between them. This CDR3 region has 15 residues. CDR3 DNA sequence: TGTGCCAGCAGCCAAGGAATACAGGGAAATCAGCCCCAGCATTTT. Translating gives CASSQGIQGNQPQHF.

The rearrangement links TRBV4-1 to TRBJ1-1, with unresolved D. In germline, CDR1 is MGHRA, CDR2 YSYEKL. The CDR3 extends over 13 amino acids. Trimming stripped 3 bases from V and 7 bases from J, with 12 bases between. This CDR3 is CASSHLGLGEAFF. In DNA, the CDR3 is TGCGCCAGCAGCCATCTAGGGTTGGGTGAAGCTTTCTTT.

The chain has TRBV6-2 or TRBV6-3 and TRBJ2-1; TRBD2 matches 13 bases. The V gene end was trimmed by 7 bases and the J gene end by 10 bases; junction bases not matched to a gene: 19. From germline, CDR1 is MNHEY and CDR2 SVGEGT. CDR3 size: 18 residues. In nucleotides, the CDR3 is TGTGCCAGCACCAAACATGGGACTAGCGGGAATGAAGTACGAGAGCAGTTCTTC. It specifies CASTKHGTSGNEVREQFF.

V gene TRBV12-3 or TRBV12-4 combines with J gene TRBJ1-5; 8 bases are a match to TRBD1. The CDR3 spans 18 residues. V gave up 4 bases and J gave up 0 bases; unmatched junction bases: 11. In DNA, the CDR3 is TGTGCCAGCAGTTCCGAATCAGGGACAGGTTTTAGCAATCAGCCCCAGCATTTT. It encodes CASSSESGTGFSNQPQHF.

The V gene is TRBV20-1, the J gene TRBJ2-1; D is possibly TRBD1 (6 bases). The CDR3 sequence is 19 residues long. CDR1 is DFQATT and CDR2 is SNEGSKA in the germline V gene (reference sequence). V lost 0 bases to trimming and J lost 5 bases, with 26 bases between them. CDR3 in amino acids: CSAREEHGDVLAGDNEQFF. CDR3 bases: TGCAGTGCTAGAGAAGAACACGGAGACGTGCTGGCAGGGGACAATGAGCAGTTCTTC.

The chain links TRBV7-8 to TRBJ2-1, with D maybe TRBD2 (7 bases). Germline V CDR1 and CDR2: SGHVS, FQNEAQ. V was clipped by 6 bases and J by 2 bases, with 14 bases between them. The CDR3 consists of 15 residues. The CDR3 sequence is CASRGGAGTYNEQFF. The CDR3 coding sequence is TGTGCCAGCAGGGGGGGGGCAGGGACCTACAATGAGCAGTTCTTC.

The sample holds a few counts of this clonotype. The chain combines TRBV29-1 with TRBJ2-1; D is unclear. The CDR3 is made up of 13 amino acids. Germline loops: CDR1 SQVTM, CDR2 ANQGSEA. V lost 4 bases and J 7 bases, leaving 14 bases between the germline ends. CDR3 sequence reads: CSVGRALQNEQFF. The CDR3 DNA reads as TGCAGCGTTGGTCGCGCGTTACAGAATGAGCAGTTCTTC.

This clonotype was counted between two and nine times. As DNA, the CDR3 is TGTGCCAGCAGCCAAGTAGCGGCCCAGGGGCAAAACATTCAGTACTTC. The encoded protein is CASSQVAAQGQNIQYF. The chain joins TRBV3-1 to TRBJ2-4, with D possibly called TRBD1 or TRBD2 (6 bases each). V shed 1 base and J shed 5 bases, with 15 bases lying between them. Germline lookup yields CDR1 LGHDT and CDR2 YNNKEL (reference sequence). The CDR3 covers 16 residues.

V gene TRBV20-1 combines with J gene TRBJ2-7, with D hard to call. The V gene lost 3 bases and the J gene lost 2 bases, with 14 bases spanning the gap. The germline CDR1 and CDR2 sequences are DFQATT and SNEGSKA (reference sequence). The CDR3 spans 14 residues. CDR3 loop: CSASRLSTAYEQYF. For the CDR3, the DNA is TGCAGTGCTAGTCGGCTGAGCACTGCCTACGAGCAGTACTTC.

This clonotype was found a few times. V is TRBV7-2 and J is TRBJ2-7; the match to TRBD2 covers 11 bases. V shed 5 bases and J 5 bases; nucleotides not matched to a gene: 14. CDR3 length: 17 amino acids. From germline, CDR1 is SGHTA and CDR2 FQGNSA. DNA of the CDR3: TGTGCCAGCAGCCCTCAGGTAGCGGGAGGGGGGGAGGACGAGCAGTACTTC. Encoded protein: CASSPQVAGGGEDEQYF.